A selection of T cell receptor beta chains follows, all from one sample in a study of T-cell reconstitution after alpha-beta-depleted transplantation in children. From the PCR reads, TCRdb called clonotypes with MiXCR, one entry per CDR3 protein. The sample includes approximately 210,000 distinct CDR3 sequences, approximately 14% seen only once; the top ten take approximately 13%. The input for sequencing was PBMCs from the stem cell graft donor, taken from the stem cell graft. These receptors all come from a human donor who donated a stem cell graft to a child with acute lymphoblastic leukemia. Both conserved end residues are part of each CDR3. Fields, in order: V gene, clone size, D gene, CDR3 length, J gene, CDR3 protein, CDR3 DNA. A D gene is named only where the DNA matches it firmly. Rows may omit the clone size; those that give it use once, few, many or a size class.

TRBV20-1	many	TRBD1	15	TRBJ2-7	CSARPGQAGFYEQYF	TGCAGTGCTAGACCGGGACAGGCGGGCTTCTACGAGCAGTACTTC
TRBV10-3	many	.	15	TRBJ2-1	CAISEPERSYNEQFF	TGTGCCATCAGTGAGCCGGAGCGTTCCTACAATGAGCAGTTCTTC
TRBV12-3/TRBV12-4	few	TRBD1	15	TRBJ1-4	CASSPRTGIGEKLFF	TGTGCCAGCAGTCCTCGGACAGGAATAGGTGAAAAACTGTTTTTT
TRBV5-1	many	.	15	TRBJ1-2	CASRNDHQSLYGYTF	TGCGCCAGCAGAAACGATCACCAGTCTCTCTATGGCTACACCTTC
TRBV20-1	.	TRBD2	15	TRBJ2-1	CSARALAGAYNEQFF	TGCAGTGCTAGAGCGCTAGCGGGAGCGTACAATGAGCAGTTCTTC
TRBV5-1	many	TRBD2	15	TRBJ2-3	CASSSSGTTRDTQYF	TGCGCCAGCAGCTCGTCCGGGACTACGCGGGATACGCAGTATTTT
TRBV25-1	.	TRBD1	16	TRBJ2-2	CASSTRQGGSTGELFF	TGTGCCAGCAGTACTCGACAGGGTGGGAGCACCGGGGAGCTGTTTTTT
TRBV5-1	.	.	15	TRBJ2-2	CASSFSVANTGELFF	TGCGCCAGCAGCTTCTCGGTCGCGAACACCGGGGAGCTGTTTTTT
TRBV7-9	many	TRBD2	15	TRBJ2-1	CASSRGLAGYNEQFF	TGTGCCAGCAGCCGGGGGCTAGCGGGATACAATGAGCAGTTCTTC
TRBV29-1	.	.	18	TRBJ2-1	CSVGLPGAGREVIREQFF	TGCAGCGTTGGCCTACCCGGGGCAGGGCGAGAGGTTATACGCGAGCAGTTCTTC
TRBV12-3/TRBV12-4	few	TRBD1	14	TRBJ1-3	CASSTGTGGNTIYF	TGTGCCAGCAGCACCGGGACAGGGGGAAACACCATATATTTT
TRBV20-1	many	.	15	TRBJ2-3	CSATTGRQRTDTQYF	TGCAGTGCTACCACGGGGCGACAGCGCACAGATACGCAGTATTTT
TRBV4-1	.	.	17	TRBJ1-1	CASSQGMRRQVNTEAFF	TGCGCCAGCAGCCAAGGAATGAGGAGACAGGTGAACACTGAAGCTTTCTTT
TRBV7-8	many	TRBD1	15	TRBJ2-7	CASSLYRGESYEQYF	TGTGCCAGCAGCTTATACAGGGGGGAATCCTACGAGCAGTACTTC
TRBV28	many	TRBD1	17	TRBJ2-4	CASSSLAGGDILNIQYF	TGTGCCAGCAGTTCACTTGCAGGGGGTGATATATTGAACATTCAGTACTTC
TRBV12-3/TRBV12-4	many	TRBD1	17	TRBJ2-6	CASSLRQGLAGANVLTF	TGTGCCAGCAGTTTACGACAGGGCTTAGCTGGGGCCAACGTCCTGACTTTC
TRBV12-3/TRBV12-4	many	.	14	TRBJ1-2	CASSLTLGAQGYTF	TGTGCCAGCAGTTTGACCTTAGGGGCGCAAGGCTACACCTTC
TRBV5-1	many	.	15	TRBJ1-1	CASSVGSPMNTEAFF	TGCGCCAGCAGTGTGGGTAGCCCCATGAACACTGAAGCTTTCTTT
TRBV11-3	many	.	14	TRBJ1-1	CASSLGIITTEAFF	TGTGCCAGCAGTTTGGGGATCATAACCACTGAAGCTTTCTTT
TRBV7-8	many	.	14	TRBJ2-2	CASSPLPGTGELFF	TGTGCCAGCAGCCCACTTCCAGGGACCGGGGAGCTGTTTTTT
TRBV7-2	many	.	14	TRBJ1-2	CASSLTGSNYGYTF	TGTGCCAGCAGCTTAACAGGCTCCAACTATGGCTACACCTTC
TRBV29-1	many	TRBD1	18	TRBJ1-2	CSVEKEPGGEDNNYGYTF	TGCAGCGTTGAAAAGGAGCCAGGGGGAGAGGATAACAACTATGGCTACACCTTC
TRBV5-6	few	.	15	TRBJ2-7	CASSFRVAGLYEQYF	TGTGCCAGCAGCTTTCGTGTAGCAGGCCTCTACGAGCAGTACTTC
TRBV29-1	many	TRBD1	14	TRBJ2-5	CSVEMGQGGETQYF	TGCAGCGTCGAGATGGGACAGGGGGGAGAGACCCAGTACTTC
TRBV5-1	many	TRBD1	16	TRBJ2-7	CASSLAGQGQIYEQYF	TGCGCCAGCAGCTTGGCGGGACAGGGCCAAATCTACGAGCAGTACTTC
TRBV2	.	.	14	TRBJ2-1	CATTAFGSYNEQFF	TGTGCCACCACAGCCTTTGGCTCCTACAATGAGCAGTTCTTC
TRBV11-3	few	.	14	TRBJ1-1	CASSLSYSGAEAFF	TGTGCCAGCAGCTTATCATATTCGGGCGCTGAAGCTTTCTTT
TRBV5-1	many	TRBD2	18	TRBJ2-3	CASSHPLTLAGDTDTQYF	TGCGCCAGCAGCCACCCCTTAACTCTAGCGGGAGACACAGATACGCAGTATTTT
TRBV11-3	.	TRBD2	14	TRBJ2-1	CASSPTTSGTLPFF	TGTGCCAGCAGCCCTACAACTAGCGGGACCCTCCCATTCTTC